This T cell receptor beta chain was captured in a study of shared clonotypes between healthy human individuals. As for the study in general: Serving as donors were a couple of women and a few men, whose ages spanned 18 to 49. Each donor's CD8 memory used one plate, CD8 naive two, each CD4 subset three.

TCRdb's copy holds only in-frame clones and misses some; the assay was immunoSEQ multiplex PCR. Among about 380,000 clones, roughly 96% were seen once, and the ten largest hold around 0.32%. Sequences were obtained from memory CD8+ T cells sorted from blood. Noted subset: CD45RO+ cells pooled with CCR7-negative TemRA cells. The sequence came from a man aged 30 to 45 in good health.

Here the CDR3 reads CAWSVRQTPKAGGQEGSYNEQFF. The CDR3 nucleotides read TGTGCCTGGAGTGTACGCCAGACGCCCAAAGCGGGAGGGCAAGAGGGGTCCTACAATGAGCAGTTCTTC. The V gene is TRBV30, the J gene TRBJ2-1, with 10 bases aligning to TRBD2. This CDR3 has 23 residues. V lost 0 bases and J lost 1; bases outside the gene matches: 24. Germline lookup yields CDR1 GTSNPN and CDR2 SVGIG (reference sequence).